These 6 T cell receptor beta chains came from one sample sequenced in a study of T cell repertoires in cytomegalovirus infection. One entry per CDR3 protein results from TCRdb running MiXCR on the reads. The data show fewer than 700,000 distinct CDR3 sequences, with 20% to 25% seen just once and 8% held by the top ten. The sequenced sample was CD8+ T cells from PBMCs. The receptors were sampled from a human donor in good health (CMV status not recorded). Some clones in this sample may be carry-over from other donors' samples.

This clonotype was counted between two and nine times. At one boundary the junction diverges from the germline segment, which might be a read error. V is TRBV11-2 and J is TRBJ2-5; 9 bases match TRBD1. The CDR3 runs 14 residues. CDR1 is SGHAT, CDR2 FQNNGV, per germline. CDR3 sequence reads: CASSRDRDQETQYF. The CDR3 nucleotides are TGTGCCAGCAGCCGGGACAGGGACCAGGAGACCCAGTACTTC.

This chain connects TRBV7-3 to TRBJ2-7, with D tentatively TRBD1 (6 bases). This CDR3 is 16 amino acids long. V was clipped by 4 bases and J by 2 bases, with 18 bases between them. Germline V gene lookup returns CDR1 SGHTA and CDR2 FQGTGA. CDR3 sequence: CASSSSAQGTAYEQYV. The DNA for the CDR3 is TGTGCCAGCAGCTCGTCTGCTCAGGGGACCGCCTACGAGCAGTACGTC.

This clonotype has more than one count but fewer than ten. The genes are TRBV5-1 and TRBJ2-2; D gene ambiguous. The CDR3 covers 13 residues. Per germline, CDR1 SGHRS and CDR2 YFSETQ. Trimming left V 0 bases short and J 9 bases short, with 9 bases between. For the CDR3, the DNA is TGCGCCAGCAGCTTGGAGGACGGACGGGAGCTGTTTTTT. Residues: CASSLEDGRELFF.

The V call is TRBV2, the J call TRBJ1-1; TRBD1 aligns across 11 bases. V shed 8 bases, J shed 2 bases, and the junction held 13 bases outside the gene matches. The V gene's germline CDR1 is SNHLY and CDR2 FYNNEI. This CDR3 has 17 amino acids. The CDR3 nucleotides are TGTGCCAGCCCCGGGACAGGGGGAAGCGTGAGAAACACTGAAGCTTTCTTT. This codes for CASPGTGGSVRNTEAFF.

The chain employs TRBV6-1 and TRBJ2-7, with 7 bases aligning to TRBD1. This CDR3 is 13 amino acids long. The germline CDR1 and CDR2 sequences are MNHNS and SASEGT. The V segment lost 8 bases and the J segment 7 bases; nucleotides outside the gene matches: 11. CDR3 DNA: TGTGCCAGCGGAAAGACAGGGTCTGGGGAGCAGTACTTC. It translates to CASGKTGSGEQYF.

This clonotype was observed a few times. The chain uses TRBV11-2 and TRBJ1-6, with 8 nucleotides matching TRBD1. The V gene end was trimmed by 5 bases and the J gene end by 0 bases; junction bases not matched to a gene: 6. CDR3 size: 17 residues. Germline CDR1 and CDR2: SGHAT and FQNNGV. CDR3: CASSSYRGSSYNSPLHF. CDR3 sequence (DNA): TGTGCCAGCAGCAGTTACAGGGGGAGCTCCTATAATTCACCCCTCCACTTT.